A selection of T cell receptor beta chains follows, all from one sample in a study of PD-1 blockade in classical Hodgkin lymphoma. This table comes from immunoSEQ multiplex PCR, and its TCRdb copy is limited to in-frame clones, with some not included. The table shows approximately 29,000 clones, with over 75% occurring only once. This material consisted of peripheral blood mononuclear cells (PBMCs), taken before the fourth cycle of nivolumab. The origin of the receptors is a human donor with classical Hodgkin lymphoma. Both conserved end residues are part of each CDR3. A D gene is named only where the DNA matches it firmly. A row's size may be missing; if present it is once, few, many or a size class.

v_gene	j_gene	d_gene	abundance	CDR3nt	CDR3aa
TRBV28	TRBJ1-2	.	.	TGTGCCAGCAGTTTTAAGGGGTATGGCTACACCTTC	CASSFKGYGYTF
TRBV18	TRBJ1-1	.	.	TGTGCCAGCGCAGGCGGGACAGAAGCTTTCTTT	CASAGGTEAFF
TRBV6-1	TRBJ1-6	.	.	TGTGCCAGCAGTCGCGGACAGATCTATAATTCACCCCTCCACTTT	CASSRGQIYNSPLHF
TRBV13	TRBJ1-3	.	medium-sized	TGTGCCAGCAGCTCGCGGACGGCCTCTGGAAACACCATATATTTT	CASSSRTASGNTIYF
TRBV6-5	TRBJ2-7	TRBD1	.	TGTGCCAGCAGCCCACCGGGACAGGGGGCCTACGAGCAGTACTTC	CASSPPGQGAYEQYF
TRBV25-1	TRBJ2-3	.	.	TGTGCCAGCAGGATAAGCACAGATACGCAGTATTTT	CASRISTDTQYF
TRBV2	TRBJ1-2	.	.	TGTGCCAGCAGTTTTTCCTGGGACCCTAACTATGGCTACACCTTC	CASSFSWDPNYGYTF
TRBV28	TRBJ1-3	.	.	TGTGCCAGCAGTCCCCCCGCTCGAGGGGAGGCCATATATTTT	CASSPPARGEAIYF
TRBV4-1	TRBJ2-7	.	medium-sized	TGCGCCAGCAGCGGGGGGATTTTGAGACAGTTTAGCTCCTACGAGCAGTACTTC	CASSGGILRQFSSYEQYF
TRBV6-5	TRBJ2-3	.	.	TGTGCCAGCAGTTATGGCCTAGAAAGCACAGATACGCAGTATTTT	CASSYGLESTDTQYF
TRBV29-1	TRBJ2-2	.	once	TGCAGCGTCACCACGGAGGCCGGGGAGCTGTTTTTT	CSVTTEAGELFF
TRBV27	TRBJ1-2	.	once	TGTGCCAGCAGTTTTTCCAACCCCACAAATTCTAACTATGGCTACACCTTC	CASSFSNPTNSNYGYTF
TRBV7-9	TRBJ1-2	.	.	TGTGCCAGCAGCGTTGGACAGAAATACACCTTC	CASSVGQKYTF
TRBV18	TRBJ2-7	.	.	TGTGCCAGCTCACCACCGTGGGGGAGTGGTTCCTACGAGCAGTACTTC	CASSPPWGSGSYEQYF
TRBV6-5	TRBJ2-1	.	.	TGTGCCAGCAGTTACGGGAGGTGGGGTGAGCAGTTCTTC	CASSYGRWGEQFF